The entry below gives a single TCR beta chain sequence along with its context. The data originate from a study of control samples from healthy donors and cancer patients. The CDR3 totals 14 residues. In germline, CDR1 is SGDLS, CDR2 YYNGEE. Trimming took 0 bases from V and 4 from J, leaving 8 bases between them. The assay was immunoSEQ multiplex PCR, and TCRdb's table has in-frame clones only and misses some. This sample has 120,000 or so clones, with roughly nine tenths found just once. The V and J genes are TRBV9 and TRBJ1-3; D unclear. This sequence originates from a man aged 18 to 30 in good health. Sample: blood. CDR3 DNA sequence: TGTGCCAGCAGCGTAGCAGGTCGCGGAAACACCATATATTTT. Protein sequence: CASSVAGRGNTIYF.